Following are 27 T cell receptor beta chains from one sample sequenced in a study of blood T cell repertoires in COVID-19. Repertoires were generated with immunoSEQ multiplex PCR, while TCRdb's copy carries only in-frame clones and drops some. The profile covers 200,000 to 300,000 clones, with 83% appearing a single time and about 3.9% taken by the ten largest. Input material: PBMCs or T cells enriched from blood (not recorded which). Receptor source: a woman aged 40 to 50 who had been exposed to COVID-19.

Only a few counts were recorded for this clone. The rearrangement links TRBV7-2 to TRBJ2-3; TRBD2 might be the D (6 bases). Trimming left V 5 bases short and J 0 bases short, with 12 bases between. The length of the CDR3 is 15 residues. CDR1 is SGHTA, CDR2 FQGNSA, per germline. CDR3 DNA sequence: TGTGCCAGCAGCGGTGGACTACAAAGCACAGATACGCAGTATTTT. Amino acids: CASSGGLQSTDTQYF.

The chain combines TRBV5-5 with TRBJ2-1; TRBD1 is a possible D gene (6 bases). Trimming pared 4 bases from V and 5 bases from J, leaving 10 bases between. In germline, CDR1 is SGHKS, CDR2 YYEKEE (reference sequence). The CDR3 consists of 13 residues. The CDR3 nucleotides are TGTGCCAGCAGCCGACAGGCCAACAATGAGCAGTTCTTC. It is translated as CASSRQANNEQFF. Supplemented by reference TRBV5-5 and TRBJ2-1, the full variable domain reads DAGVTQSPTHLIKTRGQQVTLRCSPISGHKSVSWYQQVLGQGPQFIFQYYEKEERGRGNFPDRFSARQFPNYSSELNVNALLLGDSALYLCASSRQANNEQFFGPGTRLTVL.

The gene calls are TRBV27 and TRBJ1-1, with a weak D call TRBD1 (6 bases). The germline V and J ends were trimmed by 4 bases and 0 bases, with 12 bases remaining between them. Per the germline V gene, CDR1 is MNHEY and CDR2 is SMNVEV (reference sequence). This CDR3 spans 15 amino acids. The CDR3 loop reads CASSSTGLLNTEAFF. For the CDR3, the DNA is TGTGCCAGCAGTTCGACAGGCTTACTGAACACTGAAGCTTTCTTT.

This clone was seen a single time. The chain employs TRBV7-9 and TRBJ2-2; no definite D call. The V gene's germline CDR1 is SEHNR and CDR2 FQNEAQ (reference sequence). This CDR3 has 14 residues. Trimming shortened V by 5 bases and J by 4 bases, and 11 bases separated the two germline ends. This chain's CDR3 is CASSPLGVTGELFF. CDR3 nucleotide sequence: TGTGCCAGCAGCCCCCTCGGAGTCACCGGGGAGCTGTTTTTT.

The rearrangement links TRBV5-1 to TRBJ1-4; 7 bases are shared with TRBD1. The CDR3 runs to 16 residues. Germline CDR1 is SGHRS and CDR2 is YFSETQ. V lost 4 bases and J lost 0; bases outside the gene matches: 6. The CDR3 bases are TGCGCCAGCAGCCGACAGGGAGAGGCAACTAATGAAAAACTGTTTTTT. This gives the protein CASSRQGEATNEKLFF.

This chain links TRBV7-2 with TRBJ1-2; 11 positions match TRBD1. This CDR3 comprises 15 residues. Germline CDR1 reads SGHTA; CDR2 reads FQGNSA. Germline trimming cut 3 bases from V and 6 bases from J; bases unmatched to any gene: 6. The DNA of the CDR3 is TGTGCCAGCAGCTTTTGGACAGGGGGCAGGGATGGCTACACCTTC. Residues: CASSFWTGGRDGYTF.

The V gene is TRBV12-3 or TRBV12-4, the J gene TRBJ2-1, with D unresolved. V was trimmed by 6 bases and J by 6 bases, leaving 12 bases between them. The CDR3 runs 13 residues. The chain's CDR3 is CASSQVFGNEQFF. Here the CDR3 DNA reads TGTGCCAGCAGCCAGGTTTTCGGCAATGAGCAGTTCTTC.

The V gene is TRBV3-1 (or the pseudogene TRBV3-2), the J gene TRBJ2-3, with 14 nucleotides matching TRBD2. J was trimmed by 6 bases and V by 3 bases; bases with no gene match: 8. This CDR3 comprises 17 residues. Germline V CDR1 and CDR2: LGHDT, YNNKEL (reference sequence). CDR3 nucleotide sequence: TGTGCCAGCAGCCAGACGGGACTAGCGGGGGCGGTGGATACGCAGTATTTT. As protein: CASSQTGLAGAVDTQYF.

In nucleotides, the CDR3 is TGTGCCAGCAGTGCACAGGGCGATCAGCCCCAGCATTTT. Translating gives CASSAQGDQPQHF. V and J are TRBV6-4 and TRBJ1-5; D is possibly TRBD1 (6 bases). This CDR3 contains 13 residues. Trimming cost V 4 bases and J 5 bases, with 9 bases left between them. The germline V gene encodes CDR1 MRHNA and CDR2 SNTAGT.

The chain carries TRBV6-5 and TRBJ2-5, with D perhaps matching TRBD1 (6 bases). Trimming left V 2 bases short and J 3 bases short, with 10 bases between. The length of the CDR3 is 14 residues. The germline V gene encodes CDR1 MNHEY and CDR2 SVGAGI. The CDR3 spells CASSYPGQKETQYF. The CDR3 DNA reads as TGTGCCAGCAGTTACCCCGGACAGAAAGAGACCCAGTACTTC.

The chain is built from TRBV7-2 and TRBJ1-5; TRBD1 agrees at 8 bases. Germline trimming cut 5 bases from V and 3 bases from J; bases unmatched to any gene: 12. This CDR3 region has 17 residues. Germline lookup yields CDR1 SGHTA and CDR2 FQGNSA. The CDR3 spells CASSGAGGVSFNQPQHF. The CDR3 DNA reads TGTGCCAGCAGCGGGGCAGGGGGCGTCTCTTTCAATCAGCCCCAGCATTTT. The full variable domain, rest sourced from reference TRBV7-2 and TRBJ1-5, is GAGVSQSPSNKVTEKGKDVELRCDPISGHTALYWYRQSLGQGLEFLIYFQGNSAPDKSGLPSDRFSAERTGGSVSTLTIQRTQQEDSAVYLCASSGAGGVSFNQPQHFGDGTRLSIL.

A single count supports this clone. The J gene is TRBJ1-3, the V gene TRBV11-2; 8 bases map to TRBD1. CDR1 is SGHAT and CDR2 is FQNNGV in the germline V gene. V shed 5 bases and J 7 bases; nucleotides not matched to a gene: 4. The CDR3 is 13 amino acids. CDR3 coding DNA: TGTGCCAGCAGCAAACAGGGGGGGAACACCATATATTTT. It is translated as CASSKQGGNTIYF.

V usage is TRBV5-1 and J usage is TRBJ1-1; no definite D call. The V end lost 1 base, the J end lost 0 bases, and 13 bases lay between the germline ends. The germline V gene encodes CDR1 SGHRS and CDR2 YFSETQ. The length of the CDR3 is 16 residues. DNA for the CDR3: TGCGCCAGCAGCTTGTATGCCAGTACAATGAACACTGAAGCTTTCTTT. Translating gives CASSLYASTMNTEAFF. Variable domain in full (rest from reference TRBV5-1 and TRBJ1-1): KAGVTQTPRYLIKTRGQQVTLSCSPISGHRSVSWYQQTPGQGLQFLFEYFSETQRNKGNFPGRFSGRQFSNSRSEMNVSTLELGDSALYLCASSLYASTMNTEAFFGQGTRLTVV.

The rearrangement links TRBV18 to TRBJ2-2; D not resolved. This CDR3 has 12 residues. The ends were cut back, 3 bases at V and 9 bases at J, with 8 bases in the middle. Germline CDR1 KGHSH, CDR2 LQKENI. The CDR3 spells CASSPSLRELFF. Written as DNA, the CDR3 is TGTGCCAGCTCACCGAGCCTCAGGGAGCTGTTTTTT.

This CDR3 reads CASSKGLASDTQYF. Here the CDR3 DNA reads TGCGCCAGCAGCAAGGGACTAGCATCCGATACGCAGTATTTT. V gene TRBV5-1 combines with J gene TRBJ2-3, with TRBD2 identical over 9 bases. Germline CDR1 SGHRS, CDR2 YFSETQ. The CDR3 runs 14 residues. The junction had 6 bases not matched to a gene; V was cut back by 4 bases and J by 6 bases.

This clone appeared a single time. The chain links TRBV7-8 to TRBJ1-5, with D uncertain. Germline V gives CDR1 SGHVS, CDR2 FQNEAQ. Trimming shortened V by 5 bases and J by 6 bases, and 11 bases separated the two germline ends. The CDR3 is 13 amino acids. CDR3 residues: CASSPQDTQPQHF. In nucleotides, the CDR3 is TGTGCCAGCAGCCCTCAGGATACTCAGCCCCAGCATTTT.

The rearrangement links TRBV7-2 to TRBJ1-4, with D perhaps matching TRBD1 (6 bases). The germline V and J ends were trimmed by 0 bases and 8 bases, with 16 bases remaining between them. The germline CDR1 and CDR2 sequences are SGHTA and FQGNSA. The CDR3 is 16 residues long. CDR3 coding DNA: TGTGCCAGCAGCTTAGCGGCAGGGGTACAGAGGGAAAAACTGTTTTTT. Protein: CASSLAAGVQREKLFF.

A few counts support this clone. The chain employs TRBV27 and TRBJ1-5; D is uncertain. The CDR3 covers 15 residues. CDR1 is MNHEY, CDR2 SMNVEV, per germline (reference sequence). V dropped 0 bases and J dropped 2 bases, with 8 bases sitting between them. CDR3 region: CASSLSSSGNQPQHF. As DNA, the CDR3 is TGTGCCAGCAGTTTATCCTCGTCCGGCAATCAGCCCCAGCATTTT.

This clone was detected once. The chain carries TRBV19 and TRBJ2-1; D gene unclear. V was shortened by 4 bases and J by 0 bases, with 19 bases between the two germline ends. The CDR3 extends over 18 amino acids. Germline V gives CDR1 LNHDA, CDR2 SQIVND (reference sequence). The CDR3 protein is CASSRPGTLRSSYNEQFF. The CDR3 DNA reads TGTGCCAGTAGTAGACCTGGAACTCTCCGGAGCTCCTACAATGAGCAGTTCTTC.

CDR3 sequence reads: CASSQGGGARGYTF. The CDR3 DNA follows: TGTGCCAGCAGCCAAGGCGGAGGGGCTCGGGGCTACACCTTC. The rearrangement uses TRBV3-1 (or the pseudogene TRBV3-2) and TRBJ1-2; D is perhaps TRBD1 (5 bases). Germline lookup yields CDR1 LGHDT and CDR2 YNNKEL (reference sequence). This CDR3 region has 14 residues. The ends were cut back, 1 base at V and 8 bases at J, with 14 bases in the middle.

Only one count was recorded for this clone. The chain carries TRBV3-1 (or the pseudogene TRBV3-2) and TRBJ1-6; perhaps TRBD1 as D (5 bases). This CDR3 has 17 residues. The V and J ends lost 2 bases and 0 bases respectively, with 11 bases between them. The germline V gene encodes CDR1 LGHDT and CDR2 YNNKEL (reference sequence). The CDR3 sequence: CASSQYGGGSYNSPLHF. The CDR3 coding sequence is TGTGCCAGCAGCCAATACGGGGGAGGCTCCTATAATTCACCCCTCCACTTT.

This chain joins TRBV7-9 and TRBJ2-2; the match to TRBD2 covers 10 bases. Germline CDR1 SEHNR, CDR2 FQNEAQ (reference sequence). V lost 4 bases and J lost 1; bases outside the gene matches: 3. The CDR3 is 16 residues long. The CDR3 nucleotides are TGTGCCAGCAGCTCCCGACTAGCGGGGAACACCGGGGAGCTGTTTTTT. It encodes CASSSRLAGNTGELFF.

This clone has a single count. The genes are TRBV5-1 and TRBJ2-5, with a weak D call TRBD2 (6 bases). V was clipped by 0 bases and J by 5 bases, with 23 bases between them. Germline CDR1 and CDR2: SGHRS and YFSETQ. CDR3 length: 18 amino acids. This CDR3 is CASSLAGRRGWAGETQYF. The CDR3 DNA reads as TGCGCCAGCAGCTTGGCCGGTAGGAGGGGCTGGGCAGGGGAGACCCAGTACTTC. Full variable domain (rest looked up from reference TRBV5-1 and TRBJ2-5): KAGVTQTPRYLIKTRGQQVTLSCSPISGHRSVSWYQQTPGQGLQFLFEYFSETQRNKGNFPGRFSGRQFSNSRSEMNVSTLELGDSALYLCASSLAGRRGWAGETQYFGPGTRLLVL.

This CDR3 is CASSRTGEGGELFF. The CDR3 coding sequence is TGCGCCAGCAGCCGGACAGGGGAGGGCGGGGAGCTGTTTTTT. This chain joins TRBV5-1 and TRBJ2-2; 9 bases line up with TRBD1. After removal of 4 bases from V and 7 bases from J, the junction contained 5 bases not matched to a gene. The CDR3 totals 14 residues. Germline values: CDR1 SGHRS, CDR2 YFSETQ.

This chain connects TRBV5-1 to TRBJ2-1, with no clear D. V lost 1 base and J lost 1, with 9 bases in between. CDR3 size: 15 residues. Germline-derived CDR1 and CDR2 are SGHRS and YFSETQ. The DNA of the CDR3 is TGCGCCAGCAGCTTGAGAGGAGAGTCCTACAATGAGCAGTTCTTC. Residues: CASSLRGESYNEQFF. Complete variable domain (other parts from reference TRBV5-1 and TRBJ2-1): KAGVTQTPRYLIKTRGQQVTLSCSPISGHRSVSWYQQTPGQGLQFLFEYFSETQRNKGNFPGRFSGRQFSNSRSEMNVSTLELGDSALYLCASSLRGESYNEQFFGPGTRLTVL.

This sequence joins TRBV2 and TRBJ2-7; 7 bases map to TRBD2. The V gene end was trimmed by 8 bases and the J gene end by 6 bases; junction bases not matched to a gene: 13. The germline V gene encodes CDR1 SNHLY and CDR2 FYNNEI. The CDR3 extends over 14 amino acids. Here the CDR3 DNA reads TGTGCCAGCGGGGGGGTTGCAGGACCAAGCGAGCAGTACTTC. Its protein product is CASGGVAGPSEQYF. Using reference TRBV2 and TRBJ2-7 for the parts outside the CDR3, the full variable domain is EPEVTQTPSHQVTQMGQEVILRCVPISNHLYFYWYRQILGQKVEFLVSFYNNEISEKSEIFDDQFSVERPDGSNFTLKIRSTKLEDSAMYFCASGGVAGPSEQYFGPGTRLTVT.

The gene calls are TRBV18 and TRBJ2-5; 13 bases agree with TRBD2. CDR1 is KGHSH, CDR2 LQKENI, per germline. CDR3 length: 18 residues. With V trimmed by 3 bases and J by 2 bases, 9 bases remained unmatched. CDR3 sequence (DNA): TGTGCCAGCTCACCCCAACTAGCGGGGGGGCCTGGGCAAGAGACCCAGTACTTC. This codes for CASSPQLAGGPGQETQYF.